The 10 T cell receptor beta chains below all came from one sample that was sequenced in a study of CD8+ T cells in alopecia areata. Specified treatment: oral pan-JAK inhibitor, 5-10 mg twice daily. Extraction of RNA preceded its reverse transcription into cDNA, which served as the sequencing template. TCRdb keeps only in-frame clones here, not all; method: immunoSEQ multiplex PCR. The table lists around 110,000 clones, around 84% of them singletons. The sequenced sample was CD8+ T cells sorted from blood, obtained at week 24, from a patient treated with tofacitinib. The receptors stem from a human donor with alopecia areata.

This chain uses TRBV7-9 with TRBJ1-1, with D hard to call. There are 13 residues in the CDR3. Germline CDR1 SEHNR, CDR2 FQNEAQ (reference sequence). The V gene lost 1 base and the J gene lost 4 bases, with 7 bases spanning the gap. CDR3 protein: CASSLEFTTEAFF. CDR3 nucleotide sequence: TGTGCCAGCAGCTTAGAGTTCACCACTGAAGCTTTCTTT.

This clone has just one count. The chain is built from TRBV2 and TRBJ1-1; 12 nucleotides match TRBD1. Unmatched junction bases numbered 10, after V lost 2 bases and J lost 3 bases. The CDR3 is 18 residues long. Germline V lookup: CDR1 SNHLY, CDR2 FYNNEI. The CDR3 is CASSERGQGAILDTEAFF. Here the CDR3 DNA reads TGTGCCAGCAGTGAACGGGGACAGGGGGCGATTTTGGACACTGAAGCTTTCTTT.

This clone occurred once. The chain couples TRBV2 to TRBJ2-4, with 11 bases aligning to TRBD1. This CDR3 spans 18 amino acids. Trimming removed 6 bases from V and 4 bases from J; junction bases left unmatched: 14. Germline CDR1 and CDR2: SNHLY and FYNNEI. Written as DNA, the CDR3 is TGTGCCAGCAGCTCGGGACAGGGGGGAGAGTTTAAGAAAAACATTCAGTACTTC. Its protein is CASSSGQGGEFKKNIQYF.

This chain connects TRBV11-2 to TRBJ2-7, with D uncertain. Trimming took off 4 bases at V and 0 bases at J, with 10 bases between the two ends. CDR1 and CDR2 (germline): SGHAT, FQNNGV. The CDR3 extends over 14 amino acids. CDR3 nucleotides: TGTGCCAGCAGCTCGAGGTTATCCTCCTACGAGCAGTACTTC. Amino acids: CASSSRLSSYEQYF.

The chain has TRBV7-9 and TRBJ2-7; D uncertain. CDR3 length equals 11 residues. Per the germline V gene, CDR1 is SEHNR and CDR2 is FQNEAQ (reference sequence). Between the trimmed V and J ends, which lost 2 bases and 7 bases, there was a span of 6 bases. The CDR3 bases are TGTGCCAGCAGCTTAAGCGAAGAGCAGTACTTC. It codes for CASSLSEEQYF.

In nucleotides, the CDR3 is TGCGCCAGCAGTCGGGACCCACCGTCCGCAGATACGCAGTATTTT. Protein product: CASSRDPPSADTQYF. The chain links TRBV4-1 to TRBJ2-3; either TRBD1 or TRBD2 may supply D (5 bases each). The CDR3 spans 15 residues. Germline loops: CDR1 MGHRA, CDR2 YSYEKL. V was shortened by 6 bases and J by 4 bases, with 17 bases between the two germline ends.

This rearrangement joins TRBV19 to TRBJ2-1; a possible D gene is TRBD2 (6 bases). Germline-derived CDR1 and CDR2 are LNHDA and SQIVND (reference sequence). With 3 bases removed from V and 7 bases from J, the gap between germline ends came to 10 bases. CDR3 length: 13 amino acids. The CDR3 loop reads CASSIGDWNEQFF. The CDR3 DNA sequence: TGTGCCAGTAGTATCGGGGACTGGAATGAGCAGTTCTTC.

The J gene is TRBJ2-1, the V gene TRBV5-1; D is ambiguous. Trimming took 0 bases from V and 7 from J, leaving 8 bases between them. CDR1 and CDR2 (germline): SGHRS, YFSETQ. The CDR3 spans 13 residues. The CDR3 coding sequence is TGCGCCAGCAGCTTGGTGGCTCCGAATGAGCAGTTCTTC. Protein sequence: CASSLVAPNEQFF.

In its sample, this clone was seen many times. The chain has TRBV11-3 and TRBJ2-1, with 7 positions matching TRBD2. Trimming at V came to 2 bases and at J to 4 bases, leaving 5 bases not matched to a gene. CDR1 is SGHNT, CDR2 YENEEA, per germline. The CDR3 runs to 15 residues. CDR3 sequence reads: CASSLTGGEYNEQFF. CDR3 nucleotide sequence: TGTGCCAGCAGCTTAACTGGGGGGGAATACAATGAGCAGTTCTTC.

The V and J genes are TRBV5-1 and TRBJ2-3, with 8 positions matching TRBD1. The CDR3 has 17 residues. Germline lookup yields CDR1 SGHRS and CDR2 YFSETQ. Trimming at V came to 0 bases and at J to 3 bases, leaving 9 bases not matched to a gene. CDR3 region: CASSLAFSRGPTDTQYF. DNA for the CDR3: TGCGCCAGCAGCTTGGCCTTTTCCAGGGGGCCAACAGATACGCAGTATTTT. Filled out from reference TRBV5-1 and TRBJ2-3, the complete variable domain reads KAGVTQTPRYLIKTRGQQVTLSCSPISGHRSVSWYQQTPGQGLQFLFEYFSETQRNKGNFPGRFSGRQFSNSRSEMNVSTLELGDSALYLCASSLAFSRGPTDTQYFGPGTRLTVL.